Each of the 25 T cell receptor beta chains below was sequenced from the same sample in a study of blood T cell repertoires in COVID-19. The table came from immunoSEQ multiplex PCR; TCRdb's copy has only in-frame clones and leaves some out. The repertoire holds tens of thousands of clones, with 85% to 90% as singletons. Sequencing input: peripheral blood. These receptors were taken from a woman aged 55-69 years with active COVID-19.

This rearrangement joins TRBV15 to TRBJ1-4; the D gene is possibly TRBD1 (5 bases). There are 16 residues in the CDR3. Trimming took off 0 bases at V and 5 bases at J, with 13 bases between the two ends. Looked up from germline, CDR1 is LNHNV and CDR2 is YYDKDF (reference sequence). The CDR3 DNA follows: TGTGCCACCAGCAGAGATCGAGGGGCGGGGAATGAAAAACTGTTTTTT. As protein: CATSRDRGAGNEKLFF.

This clone has just one count. The V gene is TRBV9, the J gene TRBJ1-1, with 9 bases lining up with TRBD1. This CDR3 comprises 16 residues. V lost 1 base, J lost 4 bases, and 8 bases stayed unmatched. Germline CDR1 and CDR2: SGDLS and YYNGEE. The CDR3 here is CASSVNRGHSVTEAFF. For the CDR3, the DNA is TGTGCCAGCAGCGTAAACAGGGGGCATTCGGTCACTGAAGCTTTCTTT. The variable domain in full, with the rest retrieved from reference TRBV9 and TRBJ1-1, is DSGVTQTPKHLITATGQRVTLRCSPRSGDLSVYWYQQSLDQGLQFLIQYYNGEERAKGNILERFSAQQFPDLHSELNLSSLELGDSALYFCASSVNRGHSVTEAFFGQGTRLTVV.

This clone was seen a few times. The gene calls are TRBV7-2 and TRBJ2-7; D possibly corresponds to TRBD1 (6 bases). V lost 2 bases and J lost 2, with 10 bases in between. The CDR3 is 14 residues long. CDR1 is SGHTA, CDR2 FQGNSA, per germline. The CDR3 is CASSLNRVAYEQYF. The CDR3 bases are TGTGCCAGCAGCTTAAACAGGGTAGCCTACGAGCAGTACTTC.

In this sample, this clone turned up a few times. The rearrangement uses TRBV5-1 and TRBJ2-7; 7 bases fit TRBD1. V gave up 4 bases and J gave up 2 bases; unmatched junction bases: 6. CDR1 and CDR2 (germline): SGHRS, YFSETQ. This CDR3 is 14 amino acids long. The CDR3 coding sequence is TGCGCCAGCAGCCCGACGGGACAGCCCTACGAGCAGTACTTC. Its translation is CASSPTGQPYEQYF. Full variable domain (remainder filled in from reference TRBV5-1 and TRBJ2-7): KAGVTQTPRYLIKTRGQQVTLSCSPISGHRSVSWYQQTPGQGLQFLFEYFSETQRNKGNFPGRFSGRQFSNSRSEMNVSTLELGDSALYLCASSPTGQPYEQYFGPGTRLTVT.

V gene TRBV19 combines with J gene TRBJ2-7; 8 bases fit TRBD2. This CDR3 is 13 amino acids long. Germline assignment: CDR1 LNHDA and CDR2 SQIVND (reference sequence). V was pared by 6 bases and J by 5 bases, with 6 bases of the junction left unmatched. The chain's CDR3 is CASSGRGSNEQYF. In nucleotides, the CDR3 is TGTGCCAGTAGCGGGAGGGGTTCCAACGAGCAGTACTTC.

V usage is TRBV6-6 and J usage is TRBJ1-3, with 8 nucleotides matching TRBD1. CDR1 and CDR2 from the germline V gene are MNHNY and SVGAGI (reference sequence). Trimming took 6 bases from V and 0 from J; bases not matched to a gene: 7. CDR3 size: 16 residues. The DNA for the CDR3 is TGTGCCAGCAGAAGGGGGACAGGAAGCTCTGGAAACACCATATATTTT. Protein product: CASRRGTGSSGNTIYF.

The chain uses TRBV4-1 and TRBJ2-1; possibly TRBD2 for D (6 bases). With 1 base removed from V and 3 bases from J, the gap between germline ends came to 16 bases. CDR1 and CDR2 from the germline V gene are MGHRA and YSYEKL. The CDR3 sequence is 17 residues long. In DNA, the CDR3 is TGCGCCAGCAGCCAAGGTAGCGGAAGGATTAACTACAATGAGCAGTTCTTC. Its protein is CASSQGSGRINYNEQFF.

The CDR3 nucleotides are TGCAGTGTAGTACCCGGGGATACGCAGTATTTT. It translates to CSVVPGDTQYF. This sequence joins TRBV20-1 and TRBJ2-3, with D hard to call. Trimming took 7 bases from V and 6 from J, leaving 11 bases between them. From germline, CDR1 is DFQATT and CDR2 SNEGSKA (reference sequence). This CDR3 is 11 amino acids long.

This chain uses TRBV10-1 with TRBJ2-1; 10 bases line up with TRBD2. This CDR3 is 16 amino acids long. Germline V gene sequence: CDR1 WNHNN, CDR2 SYGVQD (reference sequence). V was clipped by 3 bases and J by 6 bases; unmatched bases: 8. CDR3 bases: TGCGCCAGCAGTGACCATCTAGCGGGAGCTAGCAATGAGCAGTTCTTC. This gives the protein CASSDHLAGASNEQFF.

V gene TRBV7-8 combines with J gene TRBJ2-7, with a weak D call TRBD2 (7 bases). V lost 5 bases, J lost 0 bases, and 14 bases lay in between. CDR1 SGHVS and CDR2 FQNEAQ come from the germline V gene. The CDR3 spans 15 residues. CDR3 sequence: CASSPEGGDSYEQYF. In DNA form, the CDR3 reads TGTGCCAGCAGCCCAGAGGGGGGGGACTCCTACGAGCAGTACTTC.

The rearrangement joins TRBV10-1 to TRBJ2-7, with TRBD1 matching over 7 bases. The V and J ends lost 8 bases and 0 bases, in that order; junction bases with no gene match: 10. The germline V gene encodes CDR1 WNHNN and CDR2 SYGVQD (reference sequence). This CDR3 is 15 amino acids long. This CDR3 reads CASPGQPVGSYEQYF. CDR3 DNA: TGCGCCAGCCCGGGACAGCCCGTGGGCTCCTACGAGCAGTACTTC.

The rearrangement uses TRBV7-9 and TRBJ1-6, with D unresolved. This CDR3 spans 17 amino acids. Trimming pared 5 bases from V and 0 bases from J, leaving 14 bases between. Per the germline V gene, CDR1 is SEHNR and CDR2 is FQNEAQ (reference sequence). For the CDR3, the DNA is TGTGCCAGCAGCCAACCCCCCGAGAGCTCCTATAATTCACCCCTCCACTTT. It translates to CASSQPPESSYNSPLHF.

This chain connects TRBV5-8 to TRBJ2-1; 8 bases are a match to TRBD2. This CDR3 region has 15 residues. Germline values: CDR1 SGHTS, CDR2 YDEGEE. Unmatched junction bases numbered 11, after V lost 4 bases and J lost 8 bases. As DNA, the CDR3 is TGTGCCAGCAGCAGAACGGGGGGGCTCTGGGATGAGCAGTTCTTC. It translates to CASSRTGGLWDEQFF.

This chain links TRBV19 with TRBJ2-7; a weak D match, TRBD1 (6 bases). CDR3 length equals 13 residues. The germline V gene encodes CDR1 LNHDA and CDR2 SQIVND (reference sequence). Trimming took off 6 bases at V and 4 bases at J, with 13 bases between the two ends. The CDR3 here is CASSLRDTYEQYF. CDR3 DNA: TGTGCCAGTAGCCTCCGGGACACTTACGAGCAGTACTTC.

The chain combines TRBV7-8 with TRBJ1-5, with TRBD1 as a possible D gene (5 bases). The CDR3 has 14 residues. V lost 1 base to trimming and J lost 7 bases, with 11 bases between them. Looked up from germline, CDR1 is SGHVS and CDR2 is FQNEAQ. DNA for the CDR3: TGTGCCAGCAGCTTAGGGCAGGGAAACCAGCCCCAGCATTTT. As protein: CASSLGQGNQPQHF.

This CDR3 reads CASSREGIGQKRKKLFF. The DNA of the CDR3 is TGTGCCAGCAGCCGAGAGGGGATCGGACAGAAGAGGAAAAAACTGTTTTTT. V and J are TRBV4-2 and TRBJ1-4; maybe TRBD1 (6 bases). CDR3 length equals 17 residues. The V and J ends lost 4 bases and 9 bases respectively, with 24 bases between them. In germline, CDR1 is LGHNA, CDR2 YNFKEQ.

The CDR3 region is CASSEATTANQPQHF. The DNA of the CDR3 is TGTGCCAGCAGTGAAGCGACGACAGCAAATCAGCCCCAGCATTTT. The chain joins TRBV2 to TRBJ1-5, with D possibly matching TRBD1 (5 bases). Germline V lookup: CDR1 SNHLY, CDR2 FYNNEI. The CDR3 has 15 residues. Trimming took off 0 bases at V and 4 bases at J, with 10 bases between the two ends.

The chain carries TRBV10-2 and TRBJ1-1; 12 bases map to TRBD1. The CDR3 has 17 amino acids. The V and J ends lost 10 bases and 1 base, in that order; junction bases with no gene match: 13. Germline CDR1 WSHSY, CDR2 SAAADI. The CDR3 DNA follows: TGCGCCACCAAGGGGGGGACAGGGGGCGCGAAGAACACTGAAGCTTTCTTT. Amino acid sequence: CATKGGTGGAKNTEAFF.

The genes are TRBV14 and TRBJ2-3; 14 nucleotides line up with TRBD2. The CDR3 runs to 17 residues. V was pared by 4 bases and J by 4 bases, with 7 bases of the junction left unmatched. Looked up from germline, CDR1 is SGHDN and CDR2 is FVKESK. In DNA form, the CDR3 reads TGTGCCAGCAGCCCCGGGACTAGCGGGAGACGGGCAGATACGCAGTATTTT. It encodes CASSPGTSGRRADTQYF. The full variable domain, completed using reference TRBV14 and TRBJ2-3, is EAGVTQFPSHSVIEKGQTVTLRCDPISGHDNLYWYRRVMGKEIKFLLHFVKESKQDESGMPNNRFLAERTGGTYSTLKVQPAELEDSGVYFCASSPGTSGRRADTQYFGPGTRLTVL.

CDR3 DNA sequence: TGTGCCACCAGCCGGGACTACCTATACGAGCAGTACTTC. It encodes CATSRDYLYEQYF. This sequence joins TRBV6-2 or TRBV6-3 and TRBJ2-7; 7 bases line up with TRBD2. From germline, CDR1 is MNHEY and CDR2 SVGEGT. The J segment lost 4 bases and the V segment lost 10 bases, leaving 10 bases of the junction unmatched. The CDR3 spans 13 residues.

The chain combines TRBV6-2 or TRBV6-3 with TRBJ2-1; 9 bases agree with TRBD2. Germline V gene sequence: CDR1 MNHEY, CDR2 SVGEGT. The V gene end was trimmed by 5 bases and the J gene end by 0 bases; junction bases not matched to a gene: 14. The CDR3 has 19 amino acids. CDR3 sequence (DNA): TGTGCCAGCAGTACGAGGGGCGGGGGGGCTTTGCGCTCCTACAATGAGCAGTTCTTC. It is translated as CASSTRGGGALRSYNEQFF.

The CDR3 DNA reads TGCAGTGCTAGTCAGCTAGCGGGGGTTTCCTACGAGCAGTACTTC. As protein: CSASQLAGVSYEQYF. This rearrangement joins TRBV20-1 to TRBJ2-7, with 10 bases fitting TRBD2. Germline V gene data show CDR1 as DFQATT and CDR2 as SNEGSKA (reference sequence). Unmatched junction bases numbered 6, after V lost 3 bases and J lost 1 base. The CDR3 consists of 15 residues.

Turning to this clone: Other DNA sequences within the sample encode an identical CDR3. This chain connects TRBV18 to TRBJ2-5; D not resolved. This CDR3 is built from 13 residues. Trimming removed 2 bases at V and 2 bases at J, with 6 bases between. Germline V lookup: CDR1 KGHSH, CDR2 LQKENI. The CDR3 DNA sequence: TGTGCCAGCTCACCAGGCCTTCAAGAGACCCAGTACTTC. Its protein is CASSPGLQETQYF.

V is TRBV4-1 and J is TRBJ1-5; TRBD1 agrees at 7 bases. V lost 3 bases to trimming and J lost 4 bases; unmatched junction nucleotides: 15. Germline lookup yields CDR1 MGHRA and CDR2 YSYEKL. The CDR3 spans 18 residues. The CDR3: CASSQEYRGRQWNQPQHF. CDR3 sequence (DNA): TGCGCCAGCAGCCAGGAGTACAGGGGAAGGCAGTGGAATCAGCCCCAGCATTTT.

The V and J genes are TRBV10-3 and TRBJ2-1, with TRBD2 identical over 11 bases. V shed 0 bases and J 6 bases; nucleotides not matched to a gene: 4. CDR1 is ENHRY, CDR2 SYGVKD, per germline. This CDR3 contains 16 residues. CDR3 nucleotide sequence: TGTGCCATCAGTGAGTCGGCTAGCGGGGGGCCCAATGAGCAGTTCTTC. Translation gives CAISESASGGPNEQFF.